These 32 T cell receptor beta chains were sequenced from one sample in a study of blood T cell repertoires in COVID-19. Assay used: immunoSEQ multiplex PCR; TCRdb lists only in-frame clones, some missing. This table has 75,000 to 95,000 clones, around 87% appearing once. The sequenced material came from peripheral blood. These receptors all stem from a human donor in a cohort sampled during active COVID-19.

V gene TRBV10-3 combines with J gene TRBJ2-7, with 7 bases identical to TRBD1. Trimming cost V 8 bases and J 4 bases; bases outside gene matches: 5. This CDR3 is built from 12 residues. CDR1 is ENHRY and CDR2 is SYGVKD in the germline V gene. The CDR3 bases are TGTGCCATCTCAGGGGACAGTTACGAGCAGTACTTC. This translates into CAISGDSYEQYF.

The CDR3 region is CASSIGSTGAYEQYF. CDR3 DNA: TGTGCCAGTAGTATAGGTTCTACAGGGGCCTACGAGCAGTACTTC. This sequence joins TRBV19 and TRBJ2-7; TRBD1 agrees at 7 bases. V shed 1 base, J shed 2 bases, and the junction held 5 bases outside the gene matches. CDR1 and CDR2 (germline): LNHDA, SQIVND (reference sequence). The CDR3 is made up of 15 amino acids. Drawing the rest from reference TRBV19 and TRBJ2-7, the complete variable domain is DGGITQSPKYLFRKEGQNVTLSCEQNLNHDAMYWYRQDPGQGLRLIYYSQIVNDFQKGDIAEGYSVSREKKESFPLTVTSAQKNPTAFYLCASSIGSTGAYEQYFGPGTRLTVT.

The chain joins TRBV21-1 to TRBJ2-1; the table gives TRBD2 as D, unverified against the DNA. TRBV21-1 is assigned pseudogene status. CDR3 length equals 13 residues. The CDR3 reads CASSPWRVGEQFF. For the CDR3, the DNA is TGTGCCAGCAGCCCCTGGCGGGTAGGTGAGCAGTTCTTC.

This clone has just a few counts. This chain uses TRBV18 with TRBJ1-3; D is unclear. V was pared by 1 base and J by 0 bases, with 13 bases between. CDR3 length equals 17 residues. Germline V gives CDR1 KGHSH, CDR2 LQKENI. The CDR3 bases are TGTGCCAGCTCACCACTCGGCCAGGTTAACTCTGGAAACACCATATATTTT. Translating it yields CASSPLGQVNSGNTIYF. Together with reference TRBV18 and TRBJ1-3, the CDR3 gives the full variable domain: NAGVMQNPRHLVRRRGQEARLRCSPMKGHSHVYWYRQLPEEGLKFMVYLQKENIIDESGMPKERFSAEFPKEGPSILRIQQVVRGDSAAYFCASSPLGQVNSGNTIYFGEGSWLTVV.

The chain is built from TRBV4-1 and TRBJ2-5, with unresolved D. Germline V gene data show CDR1 as MGHRA and CDR2 as YSYEKL. V was cut by 0 bases and J by 3 bases, with 17 bases left in between. This CDR3 region has 17 residues. The CDR3 region is CASSQDPPPLVEETQYF. In DNA form, the CDR3 reads TGCGCCAGCAGCCAAGATCCCCCCCCGTTAGTGGAAGAGACCCAGTACTTC.

The genes are TRBV2 and TRBJ2-7; the match to TRBD2 covers 7 bases. CDR1 and CDR2 (germline): SNHLY, FYNNEI. The CDR3 has 15 amino acids. V trimming: 5 bases; J trimming: 2 bases; junction bases outside the gene matches: 9. CDR3 amino acids: CASSREAGLPYEQYF. For the CDR3, the DNA is TGTGCCAGCAGTCGGGAGGCGGGCCTCCCCTACGAGCAGTACTTC.

This chain uses TRBV27 with TRBJ2-7; D uncertain. The germline V gene encodes CDR1 MNHEY and CDR2 SMNVEV (reference sequence). The V and J ends lost 0 bases and 3 bases respectively, with 12 bases between them. The CDR3 sequence is 15 residues long. The CDR3 protein is CASSLSPVSGYEQYF. Here the CDR3 DNA reads TGTGCCAGCAGTTTATCACCAGTTTCGGGCTACGAGCAGTACTTC.

The rearrangement joins TRBV10-3 to TRBJ2-7; no firm D call. The germline gives CDR1 ENHRY, CDR2 SYGVKD. V shed 6 bases and J shed 0 bases, with 12 bases lying between them. The length of the CDR3 is 14 residues. The CDR3 sequence is CAIRKESSSYEQYF. In nucleotides, the CDR3 is TGTGCCATCAGGAAGGAATCTAGCTCCTACGAGCAGTACTTC.

This sequence joins TRBV19 and TRBJ2-1; D unclear. Trimming pared 11 bases from V and 7 bases from J, leaving 12 bases between. The CDR3 is made up of 11 amino acids. Germline V gene data show CDR1 as LNHDA and CDR2 as SQIVND (reference sequence). In DNA form, the CDR3 reads TGTGCCTCTAAGGCACTAAATGAGCAGTTCTTC. Its translation: CASKALNEQFF.

The chain links TRBV30 to TRBJ1-5; D is perhaps TRBD1 (5 bases). The CDR3 spans 15 residues. The germline V gene encodes CDR1 GTSNPN and CDR2 SVGIG (reference sequence). Trimming took off 1 base at V and 3 bases at J, with 13 bases between the two ends. The CDR3 sequence is CAWSGPRTPNQPQHF. The CDR3 DNA sequence: TGTGCCTGGAGTGGACCTAGGACACCCAATCAGCCCCAGCATTTT.

The chain recombines TRBV28 with TRBJ1-5; TRBD1 aligns across 9 bases. Germline CDR1 and CDR2: MDHEN and SYDVKM. CDR3 length: 16 residues. V lost 2 bases, J lost 4 bases, and 6 bases stayed unmatched. CDR3 bases: TGTGCCAGCAGTTTACCCGGACAGGGGAGGAATCAGCCCCAGCATTTT. Protein: CASSLPGQGRNQPQHF.

The chain is built from TRBV7-9 and TRBJ2-5, with a possible D match to TRBD2 (6 bases). The CDR3 length is 13 residues. V lost 2 bases to trimming and J lost 4 bases, with 8 bases between them. The germline gives CDR1 SEHNR, CDR2 FQNEAQ (reference sequence). CDR3 loop: CASSLPGVETQYF. Here the CDR3 DNA reads TGTGCCAGCAGCTTACCGGGAGTAGAGACCCAGTACTTC.

This chain connects TRBV3-1 (or the pseudogene TRBV3-2) to TRBJ2-2, with 8 bases fitting TRBD1. The CDR3 runs to 16 residues. The V and J ends lost 5 bases and 6 bases, in that order; junction bases with no gene match: 11. In germline, CDR1 is LGHDT, CDR2 YNNKEL (reference sequence). This CDR3 is CASSKMTGDVAGELFF. DNA of the CDR3: TGTGCCAGCAGCAAGATGACAGGGGATGTCGCCGGGGAGCTGTTTTTT.

The chain uses TRBV28 and TRBJ1-2; 9 bases match TRBD1. The trim removed 5 bases at V and 3 bases at J, leaving 4 bases unmatched. Per germline, CDR1 MDHEN and CDR2 SYDVKM. The CDR3 sequence is 14 residues long. The CDR3 bases are TGTGCCAGCAGTGTAGACAGGGGGGACTATGGCTACACCTTC. This encodes CASSVDRGDYGYTF.

This sequence joins TRBV18 and TRBJ1-5; 8 bases are shared with TRBD1. The trim removed 3 bases at V and 6 bases at J, leaving 10 bases unmatched. CDR1 is KGHSH, CDR2 LQKENI, per germline. The CDR3 length is 16 residues. The CDR3 bases are TGTGCCAGCTCACCTTTGGACAGGGTAGGGAGTCAGCCCCAGCATTTT. It specifies CASSPLDRVGSQPQHF.

This chain links TRBV9 with TRBJ2-1; D possibly corresponds to TRBD2 (5 bases). Trimming removed 2 bases from V and 9 bases from J, with 18 bases in between. CDR3 length: 15 residues. Germline values: CDR1 SGDLS, CDR2 YYNGEE. The CDR3 DNA reads as TGTGCCAGCAGCGTTGTGGGGAGTGGAGAAAGTGAGCAGTTCTTC. It is translated as CASSVVGSGESEQFF.

V usage is TRBV28 and J usage is TRBJ2-6; D is unresolved. This CDR3 spans 16 amino acids. Trimming removed 4 bases from V and 0 bases from J, with 10 bases in between. Germline CDR1 reads MDHEN; CDR2 reads SYDVKM. CDR3 nucleotide sequence: TGTGCCAGCAGTTCGGCAGACTCCTCTGGGGCCAACGTCCTGACTTTC. The encoded protein is CASSSADSSGANVLTF. Full variable domain (remainder filled in from reference TRBV28 and TRBJ2-6): DVKVTQSSRYLVKRTGEKVFLECVQDMDHENMFWYRQDPGLGLRLIYFSYDVKMKEKGDIPEGYSVSREKKERFSLILESASTNQTSMYLCASSSADSSGANVLTFGAGSRLTVL.

This clone showed up just once. V usage is TRBV5-6 and J usage is TRBJ1-6; tentatively, D is TRBD1 (5 bases). The germline CDR1 and CDR2 sequences are SGHDT and YYEEEE. CDR3 size: 17 residues. The germline V and J ends were trimmed by 1 base and 0 bases, with 11 bases remaining between them. The CDR3 region has the DNA TGTGCCAGCAGCTTGTGGGAGGGGAGCTCCTATAATTCACCCCTCCACTTT. It translates to CASSLWEGSSYNSPLHF.

V usage is TRBV24-1 and J usage is TRBJ2-5, with 7 positions matching TRBD1. From germline, CDR1 is KGHDR and CDR2 SFDVKD. Trimming removed 5 bases from V and 7 bases from J; junction bases left unmatched: 9. The CDR3 spans 14 residues. CDR3: CATSGRQGEMTQYF. As DNA, the CDR3 is TGTGCCACCAGTGGAAGACAGGGTGAAATGACCCAGTACTTC.

This clone was seen just once. This chain links TRBV28 with TRBJ1-2, with a tentative D call TRBD1 (5 bases). The CDR3 loop spans 13 amino acids. CDR1 is MDHEN, CDR2 SYDVKM, per germline. The V end lost 2 bases, the J end lost 7 bases, and 11 bases lay between the germline ends. CDR3 amino acids: CASSLDRHRGYTF. DNA of the CDR3: TGTGCCAGCAGTTTAGACAGACATCGTGGCTACACCTTC.

This rearrangement joins TRBV6-5 to TRBJ2-7, with TRBD1 as a possible D gene (6 bases). Deletions cut 0 bases from V and 0 bases from J, with 12 bases between. Germline assignment: CDR1 MNHEY and CDR2 SVGAGI. CDR3 length equals 16 residues. In nucleotides, the CDR3 is TGTGCCAGCAGTTACTCGGCAGGGGATAGCTCCTACGAGCAGTACTTC. This gives the protein CASSYSAGDSSYEQYF.

The CDR3 coding sequence is TGTGCCAGCAGCCCCCGACAGGGGGTGTCCTACGAGCAGTACTTC. Amino acid sequence: CASSPRQGVSYEQYF. The V and J genes are TRBV7-2 and TRBJ2-7, with 9 nucleotides matching TRBD1. Germline-derived CDR1 and CDR2 are SGHTA and FQGNSA. With V trimmed by 5 bases and J by 1 base, 6 bases remained unmatched. CDR3 length: 15 residues.

The chain has TRBV2 and TRBJ1-6; D is possibly TRBD1 (5 bases). V was shortened by 6 bases and J by 7 bases, with 19 bases between the two germline ends. The CDR3 is 16 residues long. From germline, CDR1 is SNHLY and CDR2 FYNNEI. The CDR3 region is CASRPSRAQGNSPLHF. The CDR3 DNA reads TGTGCCAGCAGACCCAGCCGAGCCCAGGGAAATTCACCCCTCCACTTT.

This clone appeared a few times. The same CDR3 can be traced to other DNA sequences in this sample. The rearrangement uses TRBV10-3 and TRBJ2-5; possibly TRBD2 for D (6 bases). This CDR3 is 14 amino acids long. With 0 bases removed from V and 2 bases from J, the gap between germline ends came to 7 bases. Germline V gene lookup returns CDR1 ENHRY and CDR2 SYGVKD. CDR3 in amino acids: CAISESGGQETQYF. CDR3 bases: TGTGCCATCAGTGAGTCTGGGGGGCAAGAGACCCAGTACTTC.

The chain has TRBV7-2 and TRBJ2-7; no clear D gene. This CDR3 has 13 residues. In germline, CDR1 is SGHTA, CDR2 FQGNSA. Trimming removed 1 base at V and 2 bases at J, with 6 bases between. Here the CDR3 reads CASSLVIPYEQYF. Here the CDR3 DNA reads TGTGCCAGCAGCTTAGTAATCCCCTACGAGCAGTACTTC.

The rearrangement links TRBV9 to TRBJ2-5, with 15 positions matching TRBD2. V shed 4 bases, J shed 3 bases, and the junction held 10 bases outside the gene matches. The CDR3 length is 18 residues. Germline V gene data show CDR1 as SGDLS and CDR2 as YYNGEE. CDR3 in amino acids: CASSWGLAGGGGEETQYF. The CDR3 DNA is TGTGCCAGCAGCTGGGGACTAGCGGGAGGTGGAGGAGAAGAGACCCAGTACTTC.

In the case of this clone: Its ends do not fully match the called genes, so a read error is possible. The CDR3 spells CASSLATGQGRGYTF. CDR3 coding DNA: TGTGCCAGCAGTTTGGCCACGGGACAGGGTAGGGGCTACACCTTC. The chain uses TRBV5-5 and TRBJ1-2, with TRBD1 matching 9 bases. The CDR3 runs to 15 residues. The V gene's germline CDR1 is SGHKS and CDR2 YYEKEE (reference sequence).

The rearrangement joins TRBV2 to TRBJ1-5, with D maybe TRBD1 (5 bases). The V and J ends lost 3 bases and 1 base respectively, with 10 bases between them. Germline V CDR1 and CDR2: SNHLY, FYNNEI. The CDR3 extends over 15 amino acids. Here the CDR3 reads CASSDAGLSNQPQHF. The CDR3 coding sequence is TGTGCCAGCAGTGACGCAGGGTTGAGCAATCAGCCCCAGCATTTT. Combining the CDR3 with reference TRBV2 and TRBJ1-5 gives the whole variable domain EPEVTQTPSHQVTQMGQEVILRCVPISNHLYFYWYRQILGQKVEFLVSFYNNEISEKSEIFDDQFSVERPDGSNFTLKIRSTKLEDSAMYFCASSDAGLSNQPQHFGDGTRLSIL.

This chain connects TRBV11-2 to TRBJ1-3, with TRBD1 matching over 8 bases. The CDR3 covers 16 residues. The junction had 10 bases not matched to a gene; V was cut back by 5 bases and J by 4 bases. CDR1 SGHAT and CDR2 FQNNGV come from the germline V gene. The CDR3 loop reads CASSPRTGNTGNTIYF. CDR3 bases: TGTGCCAGCAGCCCCAGGACAGGGAATACAGGAAACACCATATATTTT.

This clone was seen more than once but under ten times. The chain carries TRBV7-9 and TRBJ2-7; 8 nucleotides line up with TRBD1. CDR3 length: 16 amino acids. Germline CDR1 reads SEHNR; CDR2 reads FQNEAQ (reference sequence). Trimming removed 5 bases from V and 4 bases from J; junction bases left unmatched: 13. CDR3 sequence: CASSAPFGTGHYEQYF. In nucleotides, the CDR3 is TGTGCCAGCAGCGCGCCATTCGGGACAGGTCATTACGAGCAGTACTTC. Drawing the rest from reference TRBV7-9 and TRBJ2-7, the complete variable domain is DTGVSQNPRHKITKRGQNVTFRCDPISEHNRLYWYRQTLGQGPEFLTYFQNEAQLEKSRLLSDRFSAERPKGSFSTLEIQRTEQGDSAMYLCASSAPFGTGHYEQYFGPGTRLTVT.

Comment on this clone: The same CDR3 can be traced to other DNA sequences in this sample. The chain has TRBV27 and TRBJ2-7; 12 nucleotides agree with TRBD2. V lost 4 bases and J lost 3; bases outside the gene matches: 4. Germline assignment: CDR1 MNHEY and CDR2 SMNVEV (reference sequence). The CDR3 consists of 15 residues. In DNA, the CDR3 is TGTGCCAGCAGTTCCCCGACTAGCGGGAGCTACGAGCAGTACTTC. Amino acid sequence: CASSSPTSGSYEQYF.

This chain connects TRBV28 to TRBJ2-3; maybe TRBD2 (5 bases). The CDR3 is 14 residues long. V was shortened by 6 bases and J by 1 base, with 11 bases between the two germline ends. The germline CDR1 and CDR2 sequences are MDHEN and SYDVKM. In DNA form, the CDR3 reads TGTGCCAGCAGCCCTATGGGAGGCACAGATACGCAGTATTTT. This encodes CASSPMGGTDTQYF.